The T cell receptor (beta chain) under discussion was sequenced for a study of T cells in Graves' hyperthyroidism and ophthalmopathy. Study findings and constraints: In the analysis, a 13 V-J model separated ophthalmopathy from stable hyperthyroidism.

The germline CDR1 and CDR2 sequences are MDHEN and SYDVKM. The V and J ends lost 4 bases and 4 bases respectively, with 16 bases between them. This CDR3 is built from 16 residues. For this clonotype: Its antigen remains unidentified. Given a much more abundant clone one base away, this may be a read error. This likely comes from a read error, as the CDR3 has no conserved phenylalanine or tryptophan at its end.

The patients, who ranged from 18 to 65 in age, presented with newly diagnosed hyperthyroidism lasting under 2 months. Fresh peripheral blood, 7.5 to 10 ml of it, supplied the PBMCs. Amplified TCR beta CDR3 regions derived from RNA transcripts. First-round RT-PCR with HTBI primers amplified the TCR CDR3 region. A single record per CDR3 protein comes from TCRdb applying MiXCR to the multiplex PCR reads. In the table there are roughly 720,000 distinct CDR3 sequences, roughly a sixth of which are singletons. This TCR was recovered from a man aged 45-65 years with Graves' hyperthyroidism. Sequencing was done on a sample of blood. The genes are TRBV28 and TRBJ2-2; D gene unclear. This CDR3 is CASSSATDWFTGELFS. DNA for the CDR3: TGTGCCAGCAGTTCCGCAACCGACTGGTTCACCGGGGAGCTGTTTTCT.